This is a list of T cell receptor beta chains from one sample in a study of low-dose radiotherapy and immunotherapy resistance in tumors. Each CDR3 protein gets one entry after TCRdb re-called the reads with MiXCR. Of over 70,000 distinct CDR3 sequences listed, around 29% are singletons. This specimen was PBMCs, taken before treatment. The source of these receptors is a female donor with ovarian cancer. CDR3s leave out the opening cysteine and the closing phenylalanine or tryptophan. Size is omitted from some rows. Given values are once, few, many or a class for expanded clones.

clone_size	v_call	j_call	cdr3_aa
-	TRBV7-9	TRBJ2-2	ASSKRTSGRSTGELF
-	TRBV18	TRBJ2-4	ASSPARAIAKNIQY
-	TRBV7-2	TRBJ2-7	ASSQQGTLAYEQY
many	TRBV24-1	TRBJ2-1	ATSDPGQGALKQF
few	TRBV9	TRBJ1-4	ASSVAGQSGEKLF
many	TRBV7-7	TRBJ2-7	ASSPRGGEQY
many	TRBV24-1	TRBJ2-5	ATSDSRTGQETQY
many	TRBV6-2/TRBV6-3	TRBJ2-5	ASSYSRTSETQY
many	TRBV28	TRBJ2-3	ASSSTVPSTDTQY
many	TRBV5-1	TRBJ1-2	ASSLGDRANYGYT
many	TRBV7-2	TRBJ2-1	ASSSGGGRYNEQF
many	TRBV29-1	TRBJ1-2	SAKASVLGYT
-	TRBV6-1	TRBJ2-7	ASSSYIGQGSYEQY
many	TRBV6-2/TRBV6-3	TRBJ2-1	ASSPGTSGLGNDEQF
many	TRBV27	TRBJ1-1	ASSPRGLLSRGTEAF
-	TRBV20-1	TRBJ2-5	SAAHLKETQY
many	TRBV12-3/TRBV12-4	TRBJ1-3	ASSFGHSGNTIY
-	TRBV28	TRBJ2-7	DSSSPWGGAPYEQY
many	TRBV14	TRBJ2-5	ASSSSGIETQY
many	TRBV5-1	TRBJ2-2	ASSFRSSADTGELF
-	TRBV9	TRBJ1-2	ASSRQTGSYGYT
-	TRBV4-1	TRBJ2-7	ASSIQGTPVYEQY
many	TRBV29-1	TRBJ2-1	SVDQGGYNEQF
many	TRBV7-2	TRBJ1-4	ASSLVGQGRNEKLF
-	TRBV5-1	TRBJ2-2	ASSLASGRATGELF
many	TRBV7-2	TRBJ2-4	ASSSTSGYKNIQY
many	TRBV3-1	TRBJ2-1	ASSQLKGLGYNEQF
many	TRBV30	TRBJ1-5	AWSVMGISNQPQH
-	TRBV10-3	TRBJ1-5	AISRENDQPQH
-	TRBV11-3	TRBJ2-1	ASSLDRDPPYNEQF
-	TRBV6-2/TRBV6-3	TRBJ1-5	ASSPSPGTETNYSNQPQH
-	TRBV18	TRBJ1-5	ASSPGNNQPQH
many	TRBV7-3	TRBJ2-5	ASSHTGDWYQETQY
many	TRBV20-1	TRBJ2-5	SALGLAQETQY
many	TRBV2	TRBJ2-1	ASREAGEQF
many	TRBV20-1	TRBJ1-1	SARDGGEVEAF
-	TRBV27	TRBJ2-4	ASRPRGGVQAKNIQY
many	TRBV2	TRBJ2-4	ASRGLGDVKNIQY
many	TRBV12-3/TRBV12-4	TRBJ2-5	ASSLGRTALRETQY
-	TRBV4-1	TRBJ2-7	ASSQAGDSYEQY
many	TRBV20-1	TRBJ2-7	SARDNVGYEQY
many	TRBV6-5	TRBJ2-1	ASSYLGVSDNEQF
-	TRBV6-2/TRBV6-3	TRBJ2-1	ASSPWDRVNEQF
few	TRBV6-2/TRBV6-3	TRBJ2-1	ASSYNRGTYNEQF
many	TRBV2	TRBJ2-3	ASRVGPRGTDTQY
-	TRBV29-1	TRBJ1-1	SVDVGTMNTEAF
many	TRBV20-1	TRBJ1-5	SARDSTEYSNQPQH
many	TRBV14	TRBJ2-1	ASSQVRSSEQF
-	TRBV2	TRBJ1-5	ASSPGQGYQPQH
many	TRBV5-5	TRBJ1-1	ASSSSGTPNTEAF
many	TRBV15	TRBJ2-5	ATSSLSFRGRETQY
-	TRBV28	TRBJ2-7	ACRGTGSLHEQY
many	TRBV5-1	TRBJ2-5	ASSGEGTSVETQY
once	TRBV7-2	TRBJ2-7	ASSPQTGGLYEQY
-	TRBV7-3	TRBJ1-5	ASSLGSEETQYFGPYSNQPQH
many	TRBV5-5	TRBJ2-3	ASSSGLDTDTQY
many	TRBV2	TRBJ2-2	ASSENRPYTGELF
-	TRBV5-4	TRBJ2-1	ASSPGLARNEQF
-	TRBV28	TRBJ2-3	AGRGARPTDTQY